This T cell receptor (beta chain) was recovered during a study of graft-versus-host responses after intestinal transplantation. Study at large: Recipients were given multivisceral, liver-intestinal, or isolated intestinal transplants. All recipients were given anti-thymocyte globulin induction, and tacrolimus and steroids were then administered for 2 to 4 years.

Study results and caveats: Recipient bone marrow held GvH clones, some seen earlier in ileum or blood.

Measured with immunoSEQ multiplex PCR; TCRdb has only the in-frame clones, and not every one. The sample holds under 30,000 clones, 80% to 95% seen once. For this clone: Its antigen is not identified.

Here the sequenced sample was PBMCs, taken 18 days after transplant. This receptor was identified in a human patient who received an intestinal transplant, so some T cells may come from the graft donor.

CDR3 coding DNA: TGTGCCAGCAGGGACAGGGGGACAGCTAATCAGCCCCAGCATTTT. Translation: CASRDRGTANQPQHF. The V call is TRBV2, the J call TRBJ1-5; the match to TRBD1 covers 10 bases. Trimming cost V 6 bases and J 4 bases; bases outside gene matches: 6. Germline CDR1 SNHLY, CDR2 FYNNEI. The CDR3 extends over 15 amino acids.